These 30 T cell receptor beta chains originate from one sample sequenced in a study of control samples from healthy donors and cancer patients. Assay used: immunoSEQ multiplex PCR; TCRdb lists only in-frame clones, some missing. This table holds around 80,000 clones, about nine tenths found once. Sample: blood. Receptor source: a man aged 50-59 years in good health.

This clone showed up just once. The gene calls are TRBV19 and TRBJ2-7; 8 nucleotides line up with TRBD1. Germline CDR1 and CDR2: LNHDA and SQIVND (reference sequence). With V trimmed by 5 bases and J by 2 bases, 2 bases remained unmatched. This CDR3 region has 13 residues. CDR3 bases: TGTGCCAGTAGTGCAGGGGGCCCCTACGAGCAGTACTTC. Protein: CASSAGGPYEQYF.

This clone has just a few counts. The rearrangement joins TRBV5-4 to TRBJ1-2, with D possibly TRBD1 on 6 matching bases. Germline values: CDR1 SGHNT, CDR2 YYREEE (reference sequence). V was pared by 5 bases and J by 0 bases, with 17 bases between. The CDR3 runs to 16 residues. CDR3 amino acids: CASRVTGNKANYGYTF. CDR3 nucleotide sequence: TGTGCCAGCAGGGTCACAGGGAACAAAGCTAACTATGGCTACACCTTC.

The chain links TRBV7-6 to TRBJ2-1; no firm D call. CDR1 and CDR2 (germline): SGHVS, FNYEAQ. Between the trimmed V and J ends, which lost 4 bases and 7 bases, there was a span of 11 bases. The CDR3 sequence is 13 residues long. The CDR3, as DNA: TGTGCCAGCAGCTCTCAATTTGGAAATGAGCAGTTCTTC. Protein sequence: CASSSQFGNEQFF. Together with reference TRBV7-6 and TRBJ2-1, the CDR3 gives the full variable domain: GAGVSQSPRYKVTKRGQDVALRCDPISGHVSLYWYRQALGQGPEFLTYFNYEAQQDKSGLPNDRFSAERPEGSISTLTIQRTEQRDSAMYRCASSSQFGNEQFFGPGTRLTVL.

The chain recombines TRBV7-9 with TRBJ2-2; 9 nucleotides line up with TRBD1. After removal of 0 bases from V and 4 bases from J, the junction contained 6 bases not matched to a gene. Germline loops: CDR1 SEHNR, CDR2 FQNEAQ (reference sequence). The CDR3 is 17 amino acids. This chain's CDR3 is CASSLAGTGLFTGELFF. The CDR3 nucleotides read TGTGCCAGCAGCTTAGCAGGGACAGGGCTGTTCACCGGGGAGCTGTTTTTT.

The V call is TRBV6-1, the J call TRBJ1-4; weak D call: TRBD1 (5 bases). V lost 2 bases to trimming and J lost 3 bases, with 13 bases between them. From germline, CDR1 is MNHNS and CDR2 SASEGT. This CDR3 has 16 residues. The CDR3 sequence is CASSESYGAANEKLFF. CDR3 coding DNA: TGTGCCAGCAGTGAAAGCTACGGGGCCGCTAATGAAAAACTGTTTTTT.

The chain uses TRBV29-1 and TRBJ1-1; TRBD1 aligns across 8 bases. J lost 5 bases, V lost 5 bases, and 4 bases had no gene match. The CDR3 runs 12 residues. CDR1 SQVTM and CDR2 ANQGSEA come from the germline V gene. CDR3: CSVTGGKTEAFF. Written as DNA, the CDR3 is TGCAGCGTTACAGGGGGAAAGACTGAAGCTTTCTTT. Drawing the rest from reference TRBV29-1 and TRBJ1-1, the complete variable domain is SAVISQKPSRDICQRGTSLTIQCQVDSQVTMMFWYRQQPGQSLTLIATANQGSEATYESGFVIDKFPISRPNLTFSTLTVSNMSPEDSSIYLCSVTGGKTEAFFGQGTRLTVV.

The chain carries TRBV18 and TRBJ2-3; the match to TRBD2 covers 10 bases. The CDR3 is 14 residues long. Losses at the gene ends were 4 bases for V and 5 bases for J; bases not matched to a gene: 3. CDR1 is KGHSH and CDR2 is LQKENI in the germline V gene. For the CDR3, the DNA is TGTGCCAGCTCACAGGCTAGCGGGGGAGATACGCAGTATTTT. As protein: CASSQASGGDTQYF.

The rearrangement links TRBV18 to TRBJ2-7, with D possibly TRBD1 on 5 matching bases. The V gene lost 3 bases and the J gene lost 2 bases, with 14 bases spanning the gap. Germline-derived CDR1 and CDR2 are KGHSH and LQKENI. CDR3 size: 15 residues. CDR3 coding DNA: TGTGCCAGCTCACCTGAGACAGCCCAAACCTACGAGCAGTACTTC. Protein: CASSPETAQTYEQYF.

The chain is built from TRBV6-6 and TRBJ1-5; 7 nucleotides line up with TRBD1. V shed 8 bases and J 4 bases; nucleotides not matched to a gene: 14. The V gene's germline CDR1 is MNHNY and CDR2 SVGAGI (reference sequence). CDR3 length equals 16 residues. The CDR3 coding sequence is TGTGCCAGCTTTCCTCAAGGCAGGACAGGTAATCAGCCCCAGCATTTT. Protein product: CASFPQGRTGNQPQHF.

The chain is built from TRBV19 and TRBJ1-4; a possible D gene is TRBD1 (6 bases). CDR1 is LNHDA and CDR2 is SQIVND in the germline V gene (reference sequence). Trimming pared 5 bases from V and 0 bases from J, leaving 16 bases between. The CDR3 has 17 amino acids. The CDR3: CASSSAPRTATNEKLFF. CDR3 nucleotides: TGTGCCAGTAGTTCGGCCCCCCGGACAGCAACTAATGAAAAACTGTTTTTT.

The rearrangement uses TRBV5-5 and TRBJ1-2; 12 bases agree with TRBD1. There are 16 residues in the CDR3. Germline trimming cut 0 bases from V and 4 bases from J; bases unmatched to any gene: 4. Germline V CDR1 and CDR2: SGHKS, YYEKEE (reference sequence). CDR3 coding DNA: TGTGCCAGCAGCTTGGTGGGACAGGGGGCTACCTATGGCTACACCTTC. This sequence encodes CASSLVGQGATYGYTF.

This chain uses TRBV6-1 with TRBJ1-1; D perhaps matches TRBD1 (5 bases). The CDR3 extends over 13 amino acids. Germline-derived CDR1 and CDR2 are MNHNS and SASEGT. Trimming shortened V by 2 bases and J by 5 bases, and 9 bases separated the two germline ends. The CDR3 sequence is CASSEQGGTEAFF. In DNA, the CDR3 is TGTGCCAGCAGTGAACAGGGAGGGACTGAAGCTTTCTTT.

This chain uses TRBV24-1 with TRBJ2-7; unclear D gene. The V gene lost 0 bases and the J gene lost 5 bases, with 7 bases spanning the gap. This CDR3 spans 13 amino acids. Germline assignment: CDR1 KGHDR and CDR2 SFDVKD. The CDR3 DNA reads as TGTGCCACCAGTGATTTGAGGCAGAACGAGCAGTACTTC. Translated: CATSDLRQNEQYF.

The genes are TRBV19 and TRBJ2-7; D is tentatively TRBD1 or TRBD2 (5 bases each). In germline, CDR1 is LNHDA, CDR2 SQIVND (reference sequence). V lost 2 bases to trimming and J lost 7 bases, with 15 bases between them. The length of the CDR3 is 14 residues. CDR3 amino acids: CASSIRGAGKEQYF. Here the CDR3 DNA reads TGTGCCAGTAGTATAAGGGGCGCGGGTAAGGAGCAGTACTTC.

V and J are TRBV7-9 and TRBJ1-1, with D possibly TRBD1 on 6 matching bases. This CDR3 has 15 amino acids. Germline values: CDR1 SEHNR, CDR2 FQNEAQ (reference sequence). V lost 4 bases and J 0 bases, leaving 12 bases between the germline ends. CDR3 in DNA: TGTGCCAGCAGCTATACGGGACATATGAACACTGAAGCTTTCTTT. It codes for CASSYTGHMNTEAFF.

This clone was observed a few times. This sequence joins TRBV5-5 and TRBJ1-6, with D possibly matching TRBD1 (5 bases). Germline V gene sequence: CDR1 SGHKS, CDR2 YYEKEE (reference sequence). This CDR3 comprises 13 residues. Between the trimmed V and J ends, which lost 0 bases and 10 bases, there was a span of 8 bases. The CDR3 loop reads CASSLAEGSPLHF. For the CDR3, the DNA is TGTGCCAGCAGCTTGGCCGAGGGGTCACCCCTCCACTTT. Full variable domain (rest looked up from reference TRBV5-5 and TRBJ1-6): DAGVTQSPTHLIKTRGQQVTLRCSPISGHKSVSWYQQVLGQGPQFIFQYYEKEERGRGNFPDRFSARQFPNYSSELNVNALLLGDSALYLCASSLAEGSPLHFGNGTRLTVT.

The rearrangement uses TRBV4-1 and TRBJ1-1; unclear D gene. In germline, CDR1 is MGHRA, CDR2 YSYEKL. Deletions cut 1 base from V and 1 base from J, with 4 bases between. The CDR3 is made up of 13 amino acids. The CDR3 region is CASSQAGNTEAFF. In DNA form, the CDR3 reads TGCGCCAGCAGCCAAGCGGGGAACACTGAAGCTTTCTTT.

This chain connects TRBV13 to TRBJ2-4; 10 positions match TRBD2. The CDR3 loop spans 15 amino acids. The trim removed 5 bases at V and 5 bases at J, leaving 6 bases unmatched. Germline values: CDR1 PRHDT, CDR2 FYEKMQ (reference sequence). The chain's CDR3 is CASSGLAGDQNIQYF. CDR3 bases: TGTGCCAGCAGCGGCCTAGCGGGGGACCAAAACATTCAGTACTTC.

The chain links TRBV5-5 to TRBJ1-4, with D perhaps TRBD1 (5 bases). CDR1 is SGHKS and CDR2 is YYEKEE in the germline V gene (reference sequence). CDR3 length equals 15 residues. Trimming stripped 5 bases from V and 8 bases from J, with 19 bases between. CDR3 coding DNA: TGTGCCAGCAGTTCAGGGACGGCCGGTGTGGAAAAACTGTTTTTT. Protein sequence: CASSSGTAGVEKLFF.

The CDR3 sequence is CASSHEGNGYTF. CDR3 nucleotides: TGTGCCAGCAGCCATGAGGGAAATGGCTACACCTTC. This chain connects TRBV11-2 to TRBJ1-2; D is undetermined. Germline CDR1 and CDR2: SGHAT and FQNNGV. V lost 5 bases and J lost 6, with 10 bases in between. CDR3 length: 12 residues. Supplemented by reference TRBV11-2 and TRBJ1-2, the full variable domain reads EAGVAQSPRYKIIEKRQSVAFWCNPISGHATLYWYQQILGQGPKLLIQFQNNGVVDDSQLPKDRFSAERLKGVDSTLKIQPAKLEDSAVYLCASSHEGNGYTFGSGTRLTVV.

The gene calls are TRBV6-6 and TRBJ1-1, with 7 bases matching TRBD1. The CDR3 has 12 amino acids. Germline CDR1 reads MNHNY; CDR2 reads SVGAGI (reference sequence). Unmatched junction bases numbered 4, after V lost 4 bases and J lost 8 bases. CDR3 DNA: TGTGCCAGCAGTTCCCCGACAGGGGAAGCTTTCTTT. Residues: CASSSPTGEAFF.

The chain joins TRBV13 to TRBJ1-1; TRBD1 might be the D (5 bases). CDR3 length: 13 residues. The V end was cut by 5 bases, the J end by 4 bases, with 11 bases between. Germline loops: CDR1 PRHDT, CDR2 FYEKMQ (reference sequence). The CDR3 protein is CASSIWGGTEAFF. The CDR3 region has the DNA TGTGCCAGCAGCATTTGGGGGGGCACTGAAGCTTTCTTT.

The genes are TRBV3-1 (or the pseudogene TRBV3-2) and TRBJ1-1; 7 bases are a match to TRBD1. V was pared by 4 bases and J by 7 bases, with 3 bases of the junction left unmatched. Germline CDR1 reads LGHDT; CDR2 reads YNNKEL (reference sequence). The CDR3 runs 12 residues. The CDR3, as DNA: TGTGCCAGCAGCCGGACAGGTATTGAAGCTTTCTTT. Translation gives CASSRTGIEAFF.

V and J are TRBV9 and TRBJ2-3, with D unclear. Trimming took 0 bases from V and 0 from J, leaving 5 bases between them. The germline V gene has CDR1 SGDLS and CDR2 YYNGEE. This CDR3 has 14 residues. The CDR3 DNA reads as TGTGCCAGCAGCGTAGATCTGAGCACAGATACGCAGTATTTT. Translating it yields CASSVDLSTDTQYF.

This clone was picked up one time. The chain uses TRBV2 and TRBJ1-5; TRBD1 matches 7 bases. The CDR3 covers 13 residues. Germline V gene data show CDR1 as SNHLY and CDR2 as FYNNEI. The ends lost 6 bases at V and 6 bases at J; junction bases unmatched: 5. CDR3 in amino acids: CASRTTGTQPQHF. The CDR3 DNA sequence: TGTGCCAGCAGGACGACAGGGACTCAGCCCCAGCATTTT.

DNA for the CDR3: TGCGCCAGCAGCTCGGGACAGGGGGCGAGTGGCTACACCTTC. It encodes CASSSGQGASGYTF. J is TRBJ1-2 and V is TRBV10-1, with TRBD1 identical over 12 bases. Germline V gene lookup returns CDR1 WNHNN and CDR2 SYGVQD (reference sequence). The CDR3 contains 14 residues. J was trimmed by 7 bases and V by 6 bases; bases with no gene match: 6.

This clone has more than one count but fewer than ten. The gene calls are TRBV19 and TRBJ1-2; 7 nucleotides line up with TRBD1. The CDR3 covers 14 residues. Germline V CDR1 and CDR2: LNHDA, SQIVND (reference sequence). V lost 7 bases to trimming and J lost 1 base; unmatched junction nucleotides: 6. The CDR3 nucleotides read TGTGCCAGTAAAGGGACAGACCATAACTATGGCTACACCTTC. Translating it yields CASKGTDHNYGYTF.

The J gene is TRBJ2-2, the V gene TRBV7-9; D perhaps matches TRBD1 (7 bases). Germline CDR1 is SEHNR and CDR2 is FQNEAQ (reference sequence). The CDR3 spans 15 residues. Trimming removed 1 base at V and 4 bases at J, with 10 bases between. The CDR3 region has the DNA TGTGCCAGCAGCTTAGGCCAGGGGGGCACCGGGGAGCTGTTTTTT. Amino acids: CASSLGQGGTGELFF.

V and J are TRBV27 and TRBJ2-2; 8 bases map to TRBD1. CDR3 length equals 15 residues. The V gene's germline CDR1 is MNHEY and CDR2 SMNVEV (reference sequence). With V trimmed by 6 bases and J by 1 base, 4 bases remained unmatched. In nucleotides, the CDR3 is TGTGCCAGCAGCCAAGACAGGGGGAACACCGGGGAGCTGTTTTTT. Translated: CASSQDRGNTGELFF.

The rearrangement links TRBV5-1 to TRBJ2-5; 7 bases align to TRBD2. The V gene end was trimmed by 3 bases and the J gene end by 2 bases; junction bases not matched to a gene: 4. Germline CDR1 SGHRS, CDR2 YFSETQ. The CDR3 spans 14 residues. The chain's CDR3 is CASSSDGGQETQYF. CDR3 nucleotides: TGCGCCAGCAGCTCTGACGGGGGGCAAGAGACCCAGTACTTC.